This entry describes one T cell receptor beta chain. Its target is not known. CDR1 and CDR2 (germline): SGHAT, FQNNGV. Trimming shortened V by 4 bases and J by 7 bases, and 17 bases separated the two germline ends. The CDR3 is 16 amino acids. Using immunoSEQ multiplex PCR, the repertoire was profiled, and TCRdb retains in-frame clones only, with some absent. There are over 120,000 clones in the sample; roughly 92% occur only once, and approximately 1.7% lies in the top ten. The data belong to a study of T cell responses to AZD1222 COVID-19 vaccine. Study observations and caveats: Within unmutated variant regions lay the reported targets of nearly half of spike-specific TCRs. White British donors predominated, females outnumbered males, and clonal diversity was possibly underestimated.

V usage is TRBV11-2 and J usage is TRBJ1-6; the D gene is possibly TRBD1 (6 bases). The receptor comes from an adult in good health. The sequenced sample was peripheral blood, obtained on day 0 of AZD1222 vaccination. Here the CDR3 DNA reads TGTGCCAGCAGCTCCTTCTACAGGGCTCGGAATTCACCCCTCCACTTT. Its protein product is CASSSFYRARNSPLHF.